This TCR beta chain was found in a study of T cell clonotyping in hematopoietic cell transplantation. Study-wide results and limits: Broader posttransplant TCR repertoire diversity was predicted by graft donor and pretransplant recipient Inverse Simpson Index values. After transplant, recipient diversity fell while pathologically expanded clonotypes grew through day 180. At the given depth, recipient repertoires were over 95% de novo clonotypes.

About this clone: What it binds is unknown.

Germline CDR1 is SGHAT and CDR2 is FQNNGV. Trimming took off 4 bases at V and 5 bases at J, with 15 bases between the two ends. The CDR3 is 14 amino acids. Recipients were bled about 28 days pretransplant and at posttransplant days 30, 100, 180. Only in-frame clones appear in the TCRdb table, and some are missing; sequencing was by immunoSEQ multiplex PCR. This table holds around 11,000 clones, about nine tenths found once. This specimen consisted of PBMCs, obtained 180 days after allogeneic stem cell transplant. The sequence derives from a male patient between 60 and 69 years old who had an allogeneic stem cell transplant from an unrelated donor, so the T cells may come from the graft donor. Some clones in this sample may be carry-over from other donors' samples. The chain has TRBV11-2 and TRBJ2-7; D is perhaps TRBD1 (6 bases). This chain's CDR3 is CASSSSGTYNEQYF. In DNA, the CDR3 is TGTGCCAGCAGCTCTTCCGGGACATACAACGAGCAGTACTTC.